This TCR beta chain appears in the sequencing data of a study of blood T cell repertoires in COVID-19. Study-level information: Acute and convalescent COVID-19 samples came from the United States, Italy and Spain. Sample material is recorded as cDNA or gDNA derived from T cells, B-cell-depleted T cells, or PBMCs.

This clone showed up just once. Per the original methods: The assay estimated nucleated cells by amplifying reference gene primers. Sequenced by immunoSEQ multiplex PCR; TCRdb stores in-frame clones only, minus some. V and J calls and clone size follow that table, whereas D and trimming were derived from the DNA. The table has about 68,000 clones, about four fifths seen once. V was clipped by 4 bases and J by 4 bases, with 12 bases between them. The CDR3 is 13 residues long. CDR1 is SGHRS, CDR2 YFSETQ, per germline. This clonotype was sampled from a man aged 45-60 years with active COVID-19. The genes are TRBV5-1 and TRBJ2-7; no firm D call. Sequencing was performed on peripheral blood. The CDR3 DNA reads TGCGCCAGCAGCGCGGAGTCCTGGTACGAGCAGTACTTC. Protein: CASSAESWYEQYF.